Listed below are T cell receptor beta chains from one sample, sequenced in a study of cytomegalovirus exposure and HLA in healthy donors. The repertoire was sequenced with immunoSEQ multiplex PCR; TCRdb's copy has only in-frame clones and lacks some. The sample lists some 220,000 clones; approximately 90% were seen once. The sample taken for sequencing was PBMCs. The receptors here all came from a woman under 30 in good health and CMV-seronegative. CDR3s include the opening cysteine and the closing phenylalanine or tryptophan. The D gene is left open where the match is weak. Only some rows state a clone size, as once, few, many or a class for expanded clones.

CDR3 protein: CASQDSAHSNQPQHF
CDR3 DNA: TGTGCCAGCCAGGACAGCGCGCATAGCAATCAGCCCCAGCATTTT
D gene: -
V gene: TRBV6-1
clone size: -
J gene: TRBJ1-5

CDR3 protein: CASSLGLAGGAGELFF
CDR3 DNA: TGCGCCAGCAGCTTGGGGCTAGCGGGAGGAGCCGGGGAGCTGTTTTTT
D gene: TRBD2
V gene: TRBV5-1
clone size: few
J gene: TRBJ2-2

CDR3 protein: CASSLTPTVRSPLHF
CDR3 DNA: TGTGCCAGCAGCTTGACCCCGACAGTAAGGTCACCCCTCCACTTT
D gene: -
V gene: TRBV5-8
clone size: once
J gene: TRBJ1-6

CDR3 protein: CATSRVSGFELYF
CDR3 DNA: TGTGCCACCAGCAGAGTGTCGGGATTTGAGTTGTACTTC
D gene: -
V gene: TRBV15
clone size: -
J gene: TRBJ2-7

CDR3 protein: CASRPIGGLPTTGELFF
CDR3 DNA: TGTGCCAGCAGACCGATCGGGGGACTGCCAACCACCGGGGAGCTGTTTTTT
D gene: -
V gene: TRBV11-2
clone size: -
J gene: TRBJ2-2

CDR3 protein: CASSMLAPEREQYF
CDR3 DNA: TGTGCCAGTAGTATGCTAGCTCCCGAGCGCGAGCAGTACTTC
D gene: -
V gene: TRBV19
clone size: -
J gene: TRBJ2-7

CDR3 protein: CASSVGLQGDPTNEKLFF
CDR3 DNA: TGTGCCAGCAGCGTAGGTCTCCAGGGGGACCCAACTAATGAAAAACTGTTTTTT
D gene: TRBD1
V gene: TRBV9
clone size: once
J gene: TRBJ1-4

CDR3 protein: CASSLVGSGANVLTF
CDR3 DNA: TGTGCCAGCAGCTTAGTCGGCTCTGGGGCCAACGTCCTGACTTTC
D gene: -
V gene: TRBV7-2
clone size: -
J gene: TRBJ2-6

CDR3 protein: CASSCPGPPQHF
CDR3 DNA: TGTGCCAGCAGTTGTCCAGGGCCGCCCCAGCATTTT
D gene: -
V gene: TRBV27
clone size: -
J gene: TRBJ1-5

CDR3 protein: CASSLGSGGGYEQYF
CDR3 DNA: TGTGCCAGCAGCTTAGGGTCCGGGGGGGGGTACGAGCAGTACTTC
D gene: TRBD2
V gene: TRBV11-2
clone size: -
J gene: TRBJ2-7

CDR3 protein: CASSQDLGTGGSGANVLTF
CDR3 DNA: TGTGCCAGCAGCCAAGATCTCGGGACAGGAGGGTCGGGGGCCAACGTCCTGACTTTC
D gene: TRBD1
V gene: TRBV4-2
clone size: -
J gene: TRBJ2-6

CDR3 protein: CASSVETSGKGETQYF
CDR3 DNA: TGTGCCAGCAGCGTAGAAACTAGCGGGAAGGGCGAGACCCAGTACTTC
D gene: TRBD2
V gene: TRBV9
clone size: -
J gene: TRBJ2-5

CDR3 protein: CASSPGIDQPQHF
CDR3 DNA: TGTGCCAGCAGTCCCGGGATCGATCAGCCCCAGCATTTT
D gene: -
V gene: TRBV2
clone size: -
J gene: TRBJ1-5

CDR3 protein: CASTFRHGEGGNTIYF
CDR3 DNA: TGTGCCAGCACCTTTCGTCACGGGGAAGGGGGAAACACCATATATTTT
D gene: -
V gene: TRBV7-8
clone size: -
J gene: TRBJ1-3

CDR3 protein: CASSEATSGPPWDEQFF
CDR3 DNA: TGTGCCAGCAGTGAAGCGACTAGCGGGCCCCCTTGGGATGAGCAGTTCTTC
D gene: TRBD2
V gene: TRBV2
clone size: -
J gene: TRBJ2-1

CDR3 protein: CASSLVPAASTDTQYF
CDR3 DNA: TGCGCCAGCAGCTTGGTTCCAGCGGCTAGCACAGATACGCAGTATTTT
D gene: -
V gene: TRBV5-1
clone size: -
J gene: TRBJ2-3

CDR3 protein: CASSLRTVANTGELFF
CDR3 DNA: TGCGCCAGCAGCCTCAGGACAGTCGCGAACACCGGGGAGCTGTTTTTT
D gene: -
V gene: TRBV5-1
clone size: once
J gene: TRBJ2-2

CDR3 protein: CASRAGRWGQPQHF
CDR3 DNA: TGTGCCAGCAGGGCGGGACGGTGGGGTCAGCCCCAGCATTTT
D gene: -
V gene: TRBV6-4
clone size: -
J gene: TRBJ1-5

CDR3 protein: CASSFSAGGTYEQYF
CDR3 DNA: TGTGCCAGCAGTTTCTCAGCGGGAGGTACCTACGAGCAGTACTTC
D gene: TRBD2
V gene: TRBV27
clone size: few
J gene: TRBJ2-7

CDR3 protein: CASSTSGRPPYNEQFF
CDR3 DNA: TGTGCCAGCAGTACTAGCGGGAGGCCACCCTACAATGAGCAGTTCTTC
D gene: TRBD2
V gene: TRBV28
clone size: -
J gene: TRBJ2-1

CDR3 protein: CASSVAGSGFGNTIYF
CDR3 DNA: TGTGCCAGCAGCGTAGCTGGATCGGGGTTTGGAAACACCATATATTTT
D gene: -
V gene: TRBV9
clone size: -
J gene: TRBJ1-3

CDR3 protein: CSVGDYNEQFF
CDR3 DNA: TGCAGCGTCGGGGATTATAATGAGCAGTTCTTC
D gene: -
V gene: TRBV29-1
clone size: -
J gene: TRBJ2-1

CDR3 protein: CASCRDRVSNEQFF
CDR3 DNA: TGTGCCAGCTGCCGGGACAGGGTAAGCAATGAGCAGTTCTTC
D gene: TRBD1
V gene: TRBV18
clone size: -
J gene: TRBJ2-1

CDR3 protein: CASSLGKTSGSGGEQYF
CDR3 DNA: TGTGCCAGCAGCTTGGGTAAAACTAGCGGGAGTGGCGGGGAGCAGTACTTC
D gene: TRBD2
V gene: TRBV7-9
clone size: -
J gene: TRBJ2-7

CDR3 protein: CASSLSSGRPYNEQFF
CDR3 DNA: TGTGCCAGCAGCTTATCTAGCGGTCGCCCCTACAATGAGCAGTTCTTC
D gene: TRBD2
V gene: TRBV7-2
clone size: -
J gene: TRBJ2-1

CDR3 protein: CAWSVGQGHGYTF
CDR3 DNA: TGTGCCTGGAGTGTCGGACAGGGTCATGGCTACACCTTC
D gene: TRBD1
V gene: TRBV30
clone size: -
J gene: TRBJ1-2

CDR3 protein: CASSSDSRSTDTQYF
CDR3 DNA: TGTGCCAGTAGCTCGGACAGCCGAAGCACAGATACGCAGTATTTT
D gene: -
V gene: TRBV19
clone size: -
J gene: TRBJ2-3

CDR3 protein: CASSLQKISTEAFF
CDR3 DNA: TGTGCCAGCAGTTTACAGAAGATCTCGACTGAAGCTTTCTTT
D gene: -
V gene: TRBV27
clone size: -
J gene: TRBJ1-1

CDR3 protein: CASSLMEGDPYEQYF
CDR3 DNA: TGTGCCAGCAGCTTAATGGAGGGAGACCCCTACGAGCAGTACTTC
D gene: -
V gene: TRBV7-9
clone size: -
J gene: TRBJ2-7

CDR3 protein: CASSDRGQPTLSGANVLTF
CDR3 DNA: TGTGCCAGCAGTGATAGGGGACAGCCGACCCTCTCTGGGGCCAACGTCCTGACTTTC
D gene: TRBD1
V gene: TRBV6-1
clone size: -
J gene: TRBJ2-6

CDR3 protein: CASSLDRGNEKLFF
CDR3 DNA: TGTGCCAGCAGCCTGGACAGGGGTAATGAAAAACTGTTTTTT
D gene: TRBD1
V gene: TRBV11-2
clone size: -
J gene: TRBJ1-4

CDR3 protein: CSVETGTGANEQFF
CDR3 DNA: TGCAGCGTCGAAACCGGGACAGGGGCTAATGAGCAGTTCTTC
D gene: TRBD1
V gene: TRBV29-1
clone size: -
J gene: TRBJ2-1

CDR3 protein: CASGPPRTDYNEQFF
CDR3 DNA: TGTGCTAGTGGACCTCCGAGGACCGACTATAATGAGCAGTTCTTC
D gene: -
V gene: TRBV12-5
clone size: -
J gene: TRBJ2-1

CDR3 protein: CSARDRSNSGNTIYF
CDR3 DNA: TGCAGCGCCCGGGACAGGTCCAACTCTGGAAACACCATATATTTT
D gene: TRBD1
V gene: TRBV29-1
clone size: -
J gene: TRBJ1-3

CDR3 protein: CASSLEQSNSPLHF
CDR3 DNA: TGTGCCAGCAGCTTGGAACAGAGTAATTCACCCCTCCACTTT
D gene: -
V gene: TRBV5-4
clone size: -
J gene: TRBJ1-6

CDR3 protein: CASSLDGLAKNIQYF
CDR3 DNA: TGTGCCAGCAGCTTAGACGGTTTAGCCAAAAACATTCAGTACTTC
D gene: -
V gene: TRBV11-2
clone size: once
J gene: TRBJ2-4

CDR3 protein: CASSEMDRPYEQYF
CDR3 DNA: TGTGCCAGCAGTGAAATGGACAGACCATACGAGCAGTACTTC
D gene: -
V gene: TRBV6-1
clone size: -
J gene: TRBJ2-7